The T cell receptor (beta chain) described here comes from a study of technical replicates of blood from a few donors (dated by TCRdb to between 2016 and 2019). This clone was detected once. Its antigen is currently not known. Base qualities are not at hand, and no much larger clone is one base apart. The method behind the library was the immunoSEQ multiplex PCR assay. As stored in TCRdb, this immuneACCESS dataset retains in-frame rearrangements with V and J assigned. A fraction of the clones does not appear; measured against another copy, unresolved V genes explain less than half of the discrepancy, and the remainder lacks a known reason. The sample includes 15,000 or so clones, with around 85% observed a single time. The top ten constitute approximately 10% of the sample. The trim is 3 bases for V and 1 base for J, with a gap of 24 bases between the germline ends. The germline V gene (reference sequence) sets CDR1 to GTSNPN and CDR2 to SVGIG. From the cysteine up to the phenylalanine, the CDR3 has a length of 18 residues. The retained sequence is limited to the CDR3, 54 bases, with the frame set at the first base.

This TCR was recovered from a human donor in good health. The rearrangement joined TRBV30 to TRBJ2-5, and the D gene may be TRBD1, 6 bases matching. Sequencing used PBMCs. The encoded CDR3 is CAWSPTAGDKTGQETQYF. The bases read TGTGCCTGGAGCCCTACCGCCGGGGACAAGACGGGCCAAGAGACCCAGTACTTC.